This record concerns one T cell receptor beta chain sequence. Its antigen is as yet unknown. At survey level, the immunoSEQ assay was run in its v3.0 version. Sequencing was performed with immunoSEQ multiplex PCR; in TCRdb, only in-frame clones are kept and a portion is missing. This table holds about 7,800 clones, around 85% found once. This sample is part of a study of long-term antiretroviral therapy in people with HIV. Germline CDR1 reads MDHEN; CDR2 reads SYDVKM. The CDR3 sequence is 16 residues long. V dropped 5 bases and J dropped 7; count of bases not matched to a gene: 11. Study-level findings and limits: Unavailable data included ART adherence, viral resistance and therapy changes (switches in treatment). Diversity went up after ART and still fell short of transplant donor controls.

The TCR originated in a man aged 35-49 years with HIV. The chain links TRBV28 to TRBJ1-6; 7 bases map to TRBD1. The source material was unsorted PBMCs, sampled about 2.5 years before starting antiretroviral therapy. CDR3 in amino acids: CASSISTGARNSPLHF. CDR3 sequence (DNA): TGTGCCAGCAGTATAAGTACAGGGGCCCGAAATTCACCCCTCCACTTT.